The sequence of this T cell receptor beta chain was determined in a study of T cells in Graves' hyperthyroidism and ophthalmopathy. There are 14 residues in the CDR3. V was clipped by 7 bases and J by 4 bases, with 16 bases between them. Germline V gene data show CDR1 as MNHEY and CDR2 as SVGAGI. The source material, RNA transcripts, was used to amplify TCR beta CDR3 regions. A first-round RT-PCR of the TCR CDR3 used the HTBI primer set. TCRdb re-called the multiplex PCR reads through MiXCR, storing one row per CDR3 protein. There are 530,000 or so distinct CDR3 sequences in the sample; under 60% occur only once, and around 8% lies in the top ten.

This receptor was identified in a woman younger than 30 with Graves' hyperthyroidism. The chain combines TRBV6-5 with TRBJ1-2; D is perhaps TRBD1 (5 bases). Specimen: peripheral blood or thyroid tissue (not recorded which). The CDR3 loop is CASTGDSLSYGYTF. CDR3 DNA sequence: TGTGCCAGCACCGGTGACAGTTTATCCTATGGCTACACCTTC.